This T cell receptor (beta chain) derives from a study of Graves' ophthalmopathy and Graves' hyperthyroidism. General observations from the study: Predictions made by the model for ophthalmopathy progression reached under 71% sensitivity and around 72% specificity. Most thyroid clonotypes with frequency above 0.001 were detected in blood too.

The CDR3 loop spans 12 amino acids. Germline V gene sequence: CDR1 SGHVS, CDR2 FNYEAQ. V lost 4 bases, J lost 4 bases, and 4 bases lay in between. The TCR beta CDR3 regions underwent amplification from RNA transcripts. HTBI primers served in a first-round RT-PCR, which a second-round multiplex PCR followed. TCRdb called the multiplex PCR reads again in MiXCR, with one record for every CDR3 protein. The profile shows 500,000 to 700,000 distinct CDR3 sequences, less than 45% of them singletons. This clonotype has a count of ten or more. What it binds is unknown. Hyperthyroidism was new, under 2 months, in patients aged 18 to 65. Uncontrolled infections, other autoimmune diseases, pregnancy or lactation barred patients from enrollment.

This rearrangement joins TRBV7-6 to TRBJ1-4; D not certain. Sequencing used peripheral blood or thyroid tissue (not recorded which). The sequence was obtained from an adult man with Graves' hyperthyroidism. CDR3 sequence: CASSSFNEKLFF. CDR3 coding DNA: TGTGCCAGCAGCTCCTTTAATGAAAAACTGTTTTTT.